These 5 T cell receptor beta chains share one sample of origin, sequenced in a study of blood T cell repertoires in COVID-19. The repertoire was sequenced with immunoSEQ multiplex PCR; TCRdb's copy has only in-frame clones and lacks some. Of approximately 190,000 clones listed, 82% are singletons. The sample was peripheral blood. Receptor source: a woman in her sixties with COVID-19, enrolled during active disease.

The V call is TRBV28, the J call TRBJ2-5; possible D gene TRBD2, 6 bases. The germline V gene encodes CDR1 MDHEN and CDR2 SYDVKM. Trimming took 6 bases from V and 0 from J, leaving 14 bases between them. CDR3 length: 15 amino acids. CDR3 DNA sequence: TGTGCCAGCAGCCTAGTCGGGGGTTACCAAGAGACCCAGTACTTC. Protein sequence: CASSLVGGYQETQYF. The complete variable domain, with remaining parts taken from reference TRBV28 and TRBJ2-5, reads DVKVTQSSRYLVKRTGEKVFLECVQDMDHENMFWYRQDPGLGLRLIYFSYDVKMKEKGDIPEGYSVSREKKERFSLILESASTNQTSMYLCASSLVGGYQETQYFGPGTRLLVL.

CDR3 DNA sequence: TGTGCCAGCAGCCCCAGCGGGCTGAACACCGGGGAGCTGTTTTTT. It is translated as CASSPSGLNTGELFF. This chain connects TRBV7-2 to TRBJ2-2; tentative D call: TRBD2 (6 bases). The CDR3 sequence is 15 residues long. The germline gives CDR1 SGHTA, CDR2 FQGNSA. V was shortened by 5 bases and J by 1 base, with 11 bases between the two germline ends.

This chain joins TRBV10-3 and TRBJ2-1, with 11 bases lining up with TRBD2. Germline assignment: CDR1 ENHRY and CDR2 SYGVKD. The length of the CDR3 is 20 residues. Germline trimming cut 3 bases from V and 4 bases from J; bases unmatched to any gene: 17. The CDR3 nucleotides are TGTGCCATCAGTGATCGTACCGGGACTAGCGGCCCCCTCCGATACAATGAGCAGTTCTTC. Protein sequence: CAISDRTGTSGPLRYNEQFF.

The chain couples TRBV4-1 to TRBJ1-1, with TRBD1 as a possible D gene (6 bases). The germline CDR1 and CDR2 sequences are MGHRA and YSYEKL. V lost 0 bases, J lost 1 base, and 18 bases lay in between. This CDR3 contains 18 residues. The CDR3 loop reads CASSQEWGGGSGNTEAFF. DNA for the CDR3: TGCGCCAGCAGCCAAGAGTGGGGAGGGGGATCAGGGAACACTGAAGCTTTCTTT.

V gene TRBV6-4 combines with J gene TRBJ2-3; 14 bases align to TRBD2. J lost 4 bases, V lost 5 bases, and 2 bases had no gene match. Per germline, CDR1 MRHNA and CDR2 SNTAGT. The length of the CDR3 is 15 residues. This chain's CDR3 is CASSMTSGGADTQYF. CDR3 sequence (DNA): TGTGCCAGCAGTATGACTAGCGGGGGGGCAGATACGCAGTATTTT.